Below are 5 T cell receptor beta chains sequenced from a single sample in a study of blood T cell repertoires in COVID-19. The assay was immunoSEQ multiplex PCR, and TCRdb's table has in-frame clones only and misses some. Among approximately 70,000 clones listed, about 86% were seen once. Sequencing was performed on peripheral blood. These receptors came from a man aged 65 to 85 with active COVID-19.

V and J are TRBV27 and TRBJ2-2; D ambiguous. CDR3 size: 14 residues. Germline V gene data show CDR1 as MNHEY and CDR2 as SMNVEV (reference sequence). V lost 5 bases and J 6 bases, leaving 13 bases between the germline ends. CDR3 region: CASSPLARAGELFF. CDR3 in DNA: TGTGCCAGCAGTCCGTTAGCCCGGGCCGGGGAGCTGTTTTTT.

The CDR3 sequence is CASSPHQGTQYF. CDR3 sequence (DNA): TGTGCCAGCAGCCCCCATCAGGGTACGCAGTATTTT. The J gene is TRBJ2-3, the V gene TRBV7-2; maybe TRBD1 (5 bases). Germline loops: CDR1 SGHTA, CDR2 FQGNSA. Trimming removed 5 bases from V and 8 bases from J, with 11 bases in between. The CDR3 consists of 12 residues.

This rearrangement joins TRBV6-2 or TRBV6-3 to TRBJ1-2; possibly TRBD1 for D (5 bases). This CDR3 is built from 15 residues. The germline V gene has CDR1 MNHEY and CDR2 SVGEGT. Trimming cost V 4 bases and J 5 bases, with 17 bases left between them. CDR3 protein: CASSSGEGRRYGYTF. The CDR3 DNA reads TGTGCCAGCAGTTCGGGGGAGGGTCGGCGGTATGGCTACACCTTC.

This clone was recorded a few times. This chain connects TRBV7-9 to TRBJ1-1; 7 nucleotides agree with TRBD1. Losses at the gene ends were 5 bases for V and 6 bases for J; bases not matched to a gene: 12. From germline, CDR1 is SEHNR and CDR2 FQNEAQ (reference sequence). The CDR3 runs 15 residues. CDR3 DNA: TGTGCCAGCAGCCTCCGACAGGGAGCAGGCGCTGAAGCTTTCTTT. It specifies CASSLRQGAGAEAFF.

V usage is TRBV1 and J usage is TRBJ2-1; the D call of TRBD2 is as the table states it, not checked on the DNA. TRBV1 is an annotated pseudogene. CDR3 size: 15 residues. The CDR3 sequence: CTSSPGLAGYNEQFF. DNA for the CDR3: TGCACCAGCAGCCCAGGACTAGCGGGATACAATGAGCAGTTCTTC.